This T cell receptor (beta chain) comes out of a study of control samples from healthy donors and cancer patients. The CDR3 runs 16 residues. Trimming left V 1 base short and J 4 bases short, with 13 bases between. CDR1 is SGHVS, CDR2 FQNEAQ, per germline. The table came from immunoSEQ multiplex PCR; TCRdb's copy has only in-frame clones and leaves some out. The sample yields roughly 49,000 clones, 88% seen once. The chain couples TRBV7-8 to TRBJ2-2, with D uncertain. This receptor was taken from a man aged 45-60 years with head and neck cancer. The specimen sequenced was PBMCs. CDR3 in amino acids: CASSLDRISGTGELFF. CDR3 DNA sequence: TGTGCCAGCAGCTTAGATCGCATATCTGGCACCGGGGAGCTGTTTTTT.